What follows are 17 T cell receptor beta chains derived from one specimen sequenced in a study of T cells in women clearing cervical HPV infection. Clones were sequenced by immunoSEQ multiplex PCR, and TCRdb holds only the in-frame ones, with some missing. Its listing shows around 17,000 clones. Input material: blood buffy coat. These receptors all come from a woman aged 18 to 75 with a cervical HPV16 infection that either progressed to CIN3+ or cleared (not recorded which).

Comments on this clone: Read coverage stops 3 residues before the CDR3 terminus; the germline J gene supplies the remainder. J is TRBJ2-3 and V is TRBV7-8; maybe TRBD2 (6 bases). The germline CDR1 and CDR2 sequences are SGHVS and FQNEAQ. With 0 bases removed from V and 2 bases from J, the gap between germline ends came to 15 bases. This CDR3 has 17 residues. Partial CDR3 DNA: TGTGCCAGCAGCTTAGCGTATAGCGGAGATGACACAGATACG. Protein: CASSLAYSGDDTDT. The whole CDR3 sequence is CASSLAYSGDDTDTQYF.

The sequenced part of the CDR3 DNA is TGTGCCAGCAGTGAAGAGCTAGCGGGCGCCGGGGAG. Translated, it gives CASSEELAGAGE. The whole CDR3 is CASSEELAGAGELFF. The rearrangement joins TRBV2 to TRBJ2-2, with 8 bases that match TRBD2. The CDR3 end falls 3 residues outside the read, so it is completed with the germline J gene. CDR1 SNHLY and CDR2 FYNNEI come from the germline V gene. Germline trimming cut 1 base from V and 6 bases from J; bases unmatched to any gene: 4. The CDR3 extends over 15 amino acids.

Comment on this clone: The DNA ends 3 residues before the CDR3 does, and the rest of the CDR3 is filled in from the germline J gene. The chain links TRBV29-1 to TRBJ1-2; 7 bases line up with TRBD1. The length of the CDR3 is 15 residues. The J segment lost 5 bases and the V segment lost 3 bases, leaving 12 bases of the junction unmatched. Per germline, CDR1 SQVTM and CDR2 ANQGSEA. The DNA read from the CDR3 is TGCAGCGTTGATTCGGGGAGGGGGCTCAAATATGGC. This translates into CSVDSGRGLKYG. Given in full, the CDR3 is CSVDSGRGLKYGYTF.

A word on this clone: The read halts 3 residues ahead of the CDR3 end, with the missing end drawn from the germline J gene. This chain links TRBV20-1 with TRBJ2-3; D remains ambiguous. Trimming took off 4 bases at V and 3 bases at J, with 11 bases between the two ends. The germline CDR1 and CDR2 sequences are DFQATT and SNEGSKA (reference sequence). The CDR3 sequence is 13 residues long. CDR3 DNA (partial): TGCAGTGCTACCCCAGGAATTACAGATACG. It yields the protein CSATPGITDT. From start to end, the CDR3 is CSATPGITDTQYF.

The chain's CDR3 is CASSLSRENYGYTF. CDR3 DNA, as far as it was read: TGTGCCAGCAGCTTAAGCAGGGAGAACTATGGC. The genes are TRBV11-3 and TRBJ1-2, with D perhaps TRBD1 (5 bases). Sequencing ends 3 residues short of the CDR3 end; the germline J gene provides the rest. Germline CDR1 is SGHNT and CDR2 is YENEEA. The ends were cut back, 2 bases at V and 2 bases at J, with 9 bases in the middle. The CDR3 is 14 amino acids.

As to this clone: The CDR3 extends 3 residues past the end of the read, so its final part is completed from the germline J gene. V usage is TRBV2 and J usage is TRBJ2-1, with TRBD1 matching 8 bases. Germline CDR1 is SNHLY and CDR2 is FYNNEI. The CDR3 is 13 amino acids. Trimming cost V 4 bases and J 9 bases; bases outside gene matches: 5. The sequenced part of the CDR3 DNA is TGTGCCAGCAGTGGACGGACAGGGAGTGAG. Amino acids: CASSGRTGSE. The whole CDR3 sequence reads CASSGRTGSEQFF.

About this clone: Sequencing ends 3 residues short of the CDR3 end; the germline J gene provides the rest. J is TRBJ2-3 and V is TRBV11-2, with D perhaps matching TRBD1 (6 bases). Germline V CDR1 and CDR2: SGHAT, FQNNGV. This CDR3 has 15 residues. CDR3 DNA, as far as it was read: TGTGCCAGCACCCCAACAATGGACAGCAGGGAGACG. It is translated as CASTPTMDSRET. The complete CDR3 sequence is CASTPTMDSRETQYF.

Details on this clone: The read ends 3 residues before the CDR3 terminus; that terminus is restored from the germline J gene. The chain has TRBV29-1 and TRBJ1-2; 10 bases align to TRBD1. The V and J ends lost 3 bases and 5 bases, in that order; junction bases with no gene match: 12. Germline V gives CDR1 SQVTM, CDR2 ANQGSEA. The CDR3 consists of 16 residues. CDR3 DNA (partial): TGCAGCGTTGACTGGGCGGGGACAGGGGTTGATTATGGC. Protein: CSVDWAGTGVDYG. Given in full, the CDR3 is CSVDWAGTGVDYGYTF.

Details on this clone: Read coverage stops 3 residues before the CDR3 terminus; the germline J gene supplies the remainder. This chain uses TRBV2 with TRBJ1-2; 9 bases match TRBD1. J was trimmed by 3 bases and V by 6 bases; bases with no gene match: 2. The germline gives CDR1 SNHLY, CDR2 FYNNEI. This CDR3 has 13 amino acids. CDR3 amino acids: CASSRTGDYGYTF. The part of the CDR3 DNA that was read is TGTGCCAGCAGCCGGACAGGGGACTATGGC. The full variable domain, its missing parts supplied by reference TRBV2 and TRBJ1-2, is EPEVTQTPSHQVTQMGQEVILRCVPISNHLYFYWYRQILGQKVEFLVSFYNNEISEKSEIFDDQFSVERPDGSNFTLKIRSTKLEDSAMYFCASSRTGDYGYTFGSGTRLTVV.

Turning to this clone: Sequencing ends 3 residues short of the CDR3 end; the germline J gene provides the rest. The chain combines TRBV5-1 with TRBJ1-4; D perhaps matches TRBD1 (5 bases). Germline V CDR1 and CDR2: SGHRS, YFSETQ. The CDR3 is 17 amino acids. V was pared by 2 bases and J by 0 bases, with 14 bases between. The CDR3 here is CASSFLHQGSTNEKLFF. The CDR3 bases that were read are TGCGCCAGCAGCTTCCTTCACCAGGGATCAACTAATGAAAAA.

Note on this clone: The read ends 3 residues before the CDR3 terminus; that terminus is restored from the germline J gene. The V gene is TRBV27, the J gene TRBJ1-5, with a weak D call TRBD1 (5 bases). The CDR3 runs to 15 residues. V was trimmed by 7 bases and J by 0 bases, leaving 13 bases between them. CDR1 is MNHEY and CDR2 is SMNVEV in the germline V gene (reference sequence). The chain's CDR3 is CASKETAYSNQPQHF. The DNA read from the CDR3 is TGTGCCAGCAAGGAGACAGCCTATAGCAATCAGCCC.

Notes on this clone: With the read ending 3 residues before the CDR3 end, the germline J gene is used to fill in that end. The rearrangement joins TRBV29-1 to TRBJ2-3; D is possibly TRBD2 (6 bases). Per the germline V gene, CDR1 is SQVTM and CDR2 is ANQGSEA. V was pared by 2 bases and J by 2 bases, with 11 bases between. The CDR3 length is 14 residues. This CDR3 is CSVELAGITDTQYF. CDR3 DNA, as far as it was read: TGCAGCGTTGAACTTGCGGGGATCACAGATACG.

Concerning this clone: Coverage ceases 3 residues before the CDR3 finishes, and the germline J gene fills in the end. V usage is TRBV20-1 and J usage is TRBJ1-1; 9 bases line up with TRBD1. The length of the CDR3 is 17 residues. V trimming: 2 bases; J trimming: 3 bases; junction bases outside the gene matches: 13. Germline V gene data show CDR1 as DFQATT and CDR2 as SNEGSKA (reference sequence). CDR3 DNA (partial): TGCAGTGCTAGACCAACACCGGGACAGGGAATCGACACTGAA. It yields the protein CSARPTPGQGIDTE. The full CDR3 is CSARPTPGQGIDTEAFF.

As to this clone: The sequenced fragment ends 3 residues before the CDR3 boundary, so the rest is inferred from the germline J gene. The V and J genes are TRBV19 and TRBJ2-5, with D tentatively TRBD1 (5 bases). The CDR3 totals 14 residues. V shed 3 bases and J shed 5 bases, with 13 bases lying between them. Per the germline V gene, CDR1 is LNHDA and CDR2 is SQIVND (reference sequence). CDR3 in amino acids: CASSIYGALETQYF. The DNA read from the CDR3 is TGTGCCAGTAGTATTTATGGGGCTTTGGAGACC.

As concerns this clone: The CDR3 is cut off 3 residues early in the read; its end comes from the germline J gene. The V call is TRBV2, the J call TRBJ1-1, with D tentatively TRBD1 (5 bases). Trimming stripped 9 bases from V and 4 bases from J, with 21 bases between. The V gene's germline CDR1 is SNHLY and CDR2 FYNNEI. The CDR3 runs 15 residues. CDR3 protein: CASQTSQGFGTEAFF. The CDR3 bases that were read are TGTGCCAGTCAGACTAGTCAGGGATTCGGCACTGAA.

Comment on this clone: The read finishes 3 residues shy of the CDR3 end, and the germline J gene is used to complete it. The chain links TRBV9 to TRBJ2-5, with 8 bases matching TRBD2. The CDR3 extends over 15 amino acids. Looked up from germline, CDR1 is SGDLS and CDR2 is YYNGEE. Germline trimming cut 0 bases from V and 5 bases from J; bases unmatched to any gene: 6. The CDR3 loop is CASSVVGTRTETQYF. The DNA read from the CDR3 is TGTGCCAGCAGCGTAGTCGGGACTAGAACGGAGACC.

Comments on this clone: The observed sequence ends 3 residues before the CDR3 terminus, with the missing tail filled in from the germline J gene. The chain uses TRBV6-2 or TRBV6-3 and TRBJ2-1; 9 nucleotides agree with TRBD2. Trimming cost V 2 bases and J 8 bases; bases outside gene matches: 10. This CDR3 is built from 16 residues. Germline lookup yields CDR1 MNHEY and CDR2 SVGEGT. The CDR3 loop reads CASSYPPLAGIDEQFF. The covered CDR3 bases are TGTGCCAGCAGTTACCCGCCTCTAGCGGGAATAGATGAG.